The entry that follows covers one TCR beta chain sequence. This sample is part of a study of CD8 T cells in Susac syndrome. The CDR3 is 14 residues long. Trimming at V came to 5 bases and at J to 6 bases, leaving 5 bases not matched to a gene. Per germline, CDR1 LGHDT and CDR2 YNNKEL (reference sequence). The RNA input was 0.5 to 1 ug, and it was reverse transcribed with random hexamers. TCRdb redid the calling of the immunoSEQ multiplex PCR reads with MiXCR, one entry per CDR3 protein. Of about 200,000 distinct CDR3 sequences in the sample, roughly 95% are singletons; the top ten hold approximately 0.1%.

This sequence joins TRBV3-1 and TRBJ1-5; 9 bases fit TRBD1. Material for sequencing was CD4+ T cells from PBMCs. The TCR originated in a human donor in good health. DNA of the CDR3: TGTGCCAGCAGCACGGGACAGGGCGGTCAGCCCCAGCATTTT. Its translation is CASSTGQGGQPQHF.